This T cell receptor (beta chain) emerged from a study of early T cells in non-severe SARS-CoV-2 infection. Study overall: From unsorted whole blood, bulk RNA was sequenced, and the chains remained unpaired.

J gave up 5 bases and V 5 bases, and 11 bases lay outside the gene matches. The CDR3 extends over 15 amino acids. Germline CDR1 is SGHVS and CDR2 is FNYEAQ. In its sample, this clonotype was seen a few times. What it binds is not known. Overall study findings and caveats: CD4 and private specificities were missed by VDJdb matching, which favored anti-spike CD8 responses.

Separate cDNA molecules each had unique molecular identifiers attached to them. TCRdb passed the 5' RACE reads through MiXCR, listing each CDR3 protein once. This sample has about 39,000 distinct CDR3 sequences, with about 5.5% found just once. The clonotype was recovered from an adult who was a healthcare worker with PCR-confirmed SARS-CoV-2 infection or an uninfected control (not recorded which). Material: whole blood, obtained at baseline. The genes are TRBV7-6 and TRBJ1-1; 7 bases match TRBD1. Here the CDR3 DNA reads TGTGCCAGCAGCCCCTCTACAGGGGTTAGGACTGAAGCTTTCTTT. Translating gives CASSPSTGVRTEAFF.